This is a list of T cell receptor beta chains from one sample in a study of blood T cells in healthy people across ages. TCRdb re-analysed the 5' RACE reads in MiXCR, keeping a single row per CDR3 protein. The sample includes about 1,400,000 distinct CDR3 sequences, roughly 40% seen only once; the top ten take roughly 7.7%. The sequenced material came from blood. The receptors shown here come from a woman aged 18-35 years in good health. CDR3s include the opening cysteine and the closing phenylalanine or tryptophan. Each record gives: CDR3 DNA, CDR3 protein, D gene, V gene, J gene, clone size. A D gene is named only where the DNA matches it firmly. The size of a clone is reported for some rows only, either as once, few or many, or as a class for expanded clones.

CDR3 DNA: TGCAGTGCTACTCTAAAGGGACAGGGATGGGAGACCCAGTACTTC
CDR3 protein: CSATLKGQGWETQYF
D gene: TRBD1
V gene: TRBV20-1
J gene: TRBJ2-5
clone size: .

CDR3 DNA: TGTGCCAGCAGTTGGGTCACCCACAGAACCGGGGAGCTGTTTTTT
CDR3 protein: CASSWVTHRTGELFF
D gene: .
V gene: TRBV12-3/TRBV12-4
J gene: TRBJ2-2
clone size: .

CDR3 DNA: TGTGCCAGCACGCCTCCTGGAGGCTCTGGGGCCAACGTCCTGACTTTC
CDR3 protein: CASTPPGGSGANVLTF
D gene: .
V gene: TRBV28
J gene: TRBJ2-6
clone size: .

CDR3 DNA: TGCAGTGCTCCGGGGGTAGCGGGGGGTTACAATGAGCAGTTCTTC
CDR3 protein: CSAPGVAGGYNEQFF
D gene: TRBD2
V gene: TRBV20-1
J gene: TRBJ2-1
clone size: .

CDR3 DNA: TGTGCCGGCACCGACCGCGGGGCAGGGATGAACATTCAGTACTTC
CDR3 protein: CAGTDRGAGMNIQYF
D gene: .
V gene: TRBV6-5
J gene: TRBJ2-4
clone size: .

CDR3 DNA: TGCAGCGTTGAACTAAGAGAGAGACAGGGCGTCGGGGCCAACGTCCTGACTTTC
CDR3 protein: CSVELRERQGVGANVLTF
D gene: TRBD1
V gene: TRBV29-1
J gene: TRBJ2-6
clone size: .

CDR3 DNA: TGCGCCAGCAGCTTGAGGGGGGGCCATGGCTACACCTTC
CDR3 protein: CASSLRGGHGYTF
D gene: .
V gene: TRBV5-1
J gene: TRBJ1-2
clone size: .

CDR3 DNA: TGTGCCAGCAGTGAACGGGACTACCCCCCGGATACGCAGTATTTT
CDR3 protein: CASSERDYPPDTQYF
D gene: TRBD2
V gene: TRBV2
J gene: TRBJ2-3
clone size: .

CDR3 DNA: TGCGCCAGCAGCGGCGGCCATATCGTGAACACCGGGGAGCTGTTTTTT
CDR3 protein: CASSGGHIVNTGELFF
D gene: .
V gene: TRBV5-1
J gene: TRBJ2-2
clone size: .

CDR3 DNA: TGTGCCATCAGTGAGGCCGGGATTTTGGGAGATACGCAGTATTTT
CDR3 protein: CAISEAGILGDTQYF
D gene: .
V gene: TRBV10-3
J gene: TRBJ2-3
clone size: .

CDR3 DNA: TGTGCCAGCAGCTCCGACAGGATTTACAATGAGCAGTACTTC
CDR3 protein: CASSSDRIYNEQYF
D gene: .
V gene: TRBV7-3
J gene: TRBJ2-5
clone size: .

CDR3 DNA: TGTGCCAGCAGCTTGGCGGGACTAGCGGTCATTAGCTCCTACGAGCAGTACTTC
CDR3 protein: CASSLAGLAVISSYEQYF
D gene: TRBD2
V gene: TRBV5-4
J gene: TRBJ2-7
clone size: .

CDR3 DNA: TGTGCCAGCAGCTTTGTGGGGGGGCGGCAGTTCTTC
CDR3 protein: CASSFVGGRQFF
D gene: .
V gene: TRBV7-2
J gene: TRBJ2-1
clone size: few

CDR3 DNA: TGCGCCAGCAGTCATATAGCGGGGGGGGAGTCTGAGCAGTTCTTC
CDR3 protein: CASSHIAGGESEQFF
D gene: TRBD2
V gene: TRBV4-1
J gene: TRBJ2-1
clone size: .

CDR3 DNA: TGTGCCAGCGGGGCCGCGGGCCTACTGTACAATGAGCAGTACTTC
CDR3 protein: CASGAAGLLYNEQYF
D gene: .
V gene: TRBV3-1
J gene: TRBJ2-7
clone size: .

CDR3 DNA: TGTGCCAGCAGCTTTGACTGGGCTAGACCAGATACGCAGTATTTT
CDR3 protein: CASSFDWARPDTQYF
D gene: .
V gene: TRBV7-2
J gene: TRBJ2-3
clone size: .

CDR3 DNA: TGTGCCAGCAGACTAACTCCCTTGGGCACAGATACGCAGTATTTT
CDR3 protein: CASRLTPLGTDTQYF
D gene: .
V gene: TRBV7-2
J gene: TRBJ2-3
clone size: few

CDR3 DNA: TGTGCCAGCAGTTACGATGCGGGGGGCGGAGATACGCAGTATTTT
CDR3 protein: CASSYDAGGGDTQYF
D gene: TRBD2
V gene: TRBV6-6
J gene: TRBJ2-3
clone size: .

CDR3 DNA: TGCAGCGCTACAACCCTAGGCGCCCTATGGGCCCAGTACTTC
CDR3 protein: CSATTLGALWAQYF
D gene: .
V gene: TRBV29-1
J gene: TRBJ2-5
clone size: few

CDR3 DNA: TGTGCCAGCATCCTTGGGGGGCGAGATACGCAGTATTTT
CDR3 protein: CASILGGRDTQYF
D gene: .
V gene: TRBV12-3/TRBV12-4
J gene: TRBJ2-3
clone size: .

CDR3 DNA: TGTGCCAGCAGCTTAACGGGACCCGCTGGCGGGAGTACGCAGTATTTT
CDR3 protein: CASSLTGPAGGSTQYF
D gene: TRBD2
V gene: TRBV7-8
J gene: TRBJ2-3
clone size: .

CDR3 DNA: TGTGCCAGCAGCCCCTATTCCACTAGCGGGAGGGCCTCGGATACGCAGTATTTT
CDR3 protein: CASSPYSTSGRASDTQYF
D gene: TRBD2
V gene: TRBV9
J gene: TRBJ2-3
clone size: few

CDR3 DNA: TGTGCCAGCGCCCCGGGACCCTCCTACAATGAGCAGTTCTTC
CDR3 protein: CASAPGPSYNEQFF
D gene: .
V gene: TRBV6-2/TRBV6-3
J gene: TRBJ2-1
clone size: .

CDR3 DNA: TGTGCCAGCAGCTTAGCAGCCCTAGCGTACAGCACAGATACGCAGTATTTT
CDR3 protein: CASSLAALAYSTDTQYF
D gene: .
V gene: TRBV7-9
J gene: TRBJ2-3
clone size: .

CDR3 DNA: TGCAGTGCCCATGGCGGGGGTCTTGATCAGCCCCAGCATTTT
CDR3 protein: CSAHGGGLDQPQHF
D gene: .
V gene: TRBV20-1
J gene: TRBJ1-5
clone size: .

CDR3 DNA: TGTGCCAGCAGAGATAAAACCGATAGAAGGTTTCAGTACTTC
CDR3 protein: CASRDKTDRRFQYF
D gene: .
V gene: TRBV2
J gene: TRBJ2-4
clone size: few

CDR3 DNA: TGCAGTGCTAGGGGACTCTCCTATGGCTACACCTTC
CDR3 protein: CSARGLSYGYTF
D gene: .
V gene: TRBV20-1
J gene: TRBJ1-2
clone size: .

CDR3 DNA: TGCGCCAGCAGCCGACTAGGCAATGAGCAGTTCTTC
CDR3 protein: CASSRLGNEQFF
D gene: .
V gene: TRBV4-1
J gene: TRBJ2-1
clone size: many

CDR3 DNA: TGTGCCAGCAGTTATTCCGTGGGAACGCAGTATTTT
CDR3 protein: CASSYSVGTQYF
D gene: .
V gene: TRBV6-2/TRBV6-3
J gene: TRBJ2-3
clone size: few

CDR3 DNA: TGTGCCAGCAGTCACAGGGGGCAGCAGGAGACCCAGTACTTC
CDR3 protein: CASSHRGQQETQYF
D gene: TRBD1
V gene: TRBV25-1
J gene: TRBJ2-5
clone size: .

CDR3 DNA: TGTGCCAGCAGGGACCCCGGGACAGGCTCCTACGAGCAGTACTTC
CDR3 protein: CASRDPGTGSYEQYF
D gene: TRBD1
V gene: TRBV2
J gene: TRBJ2-7
clone size: few

CDR3 DNA: TGTGCCAGTAGTGAGGACAGGGACTATAATTCACCCCTCCACTTT
CDR3 protein: CASSEDRDYNSPLHF
D gene: TRBD1
V gene: TRBV6-1
J gene: TRBJ1-6
clone size: .

CDR3 DNA: TGTGCCAGTGAGACGGGACAGGCGAGCTCCTACGAGCAGTACTTC
CDR3 protein: CASETGQASSYEQYF
D gene: TRBD1
V gene: TRBV2
J gene: TRBJ2-7
clone size: .

CDR3 DNA: TGCGCCAGCAGCCAAGCTCGGGGGACCTACGAGCAGTACTTC
CDR3 protein: CASSQARGTYEQYF
D gene: .
V gene: TRBV4-1
J gene: TRBJ2-7
clone size: few

CDR3 DNA: TGTGCCAGCAGCGGATCCTCCCAGGGCGGTACCTACAATGAGCAGTTCTTC
CDR3 protein: CASSGSSQGGTYNEQFF
D gene: .
V gene: TRBV7-3
J gene: TRBJ2-1
clone size: .

CDR3 DNA: TGTGCCAGCAGTGTACAGGGATTTGCGCACAATGAGCAGTTCTTC
CDR3 protein: CASSVQGFAHNEQFF
D gene: .
V gene: TRBV25-1
J gene: TRBJ2-1
clone size: .

CDR3 DNA: TGTGCCAGCAGCATAAACCGGGCCTCCTATCCTAACTATGGCTACACCTTC
CDR3 protein: CASSINRASYPNYGYTF
D gene: .
V gene: TRBV21-1
J gene: TRBJ1-2
clone size: few

CDR3 DNA: TGTGCCATCAGTGCCGGGACAGAATACGAGCAGTACTTC
CDR3 protein: CAISAGTEYEQYF
D gene: TRBD1
V gene: TRBV10-3
J gene: TRBJ2-7
clone size: .

CDR3 DNA: TGTGCCAGCAGCAGAGATCCCCCGGGCTCCTACAATGAGCAGTTCTTC
CDR3 protein: CASSRDPPGSYNEQFF
D gene: .
V gene: TRBV7-8
J gene: TRBJ2-1
clone size: .

CDR3 DNA: TGTGCCAGCAGCTCCGGGGACACCTTTAACTATGGCTACACCTTC
CDR3 protein: CASSSGDTFNYGYTF
D gene: .
V gene: TRBV11-2
J gene: TRBJ1-2
clone size: .

CDR3 DNA: TGTGCCAGCAGCCAATCCGGGAGGCAGCCCCAGCATTTT
CDR3 protein: CASSQSGRQPQHF
D gene: .
V gene: TRBV14
J gene: TRBJ1-5
clone size: .

CDR3 DNA: TGTGCCAGCAGTGAAGGAACGGTCTTGGGCAATCAGCCCCAGCATTTT
CDR3 protein: CASSEGTVLGNQPQHF
D gene: .
V gene: TRBV6-1
J gene: TRBJ1-5
clone size: .

CDR3 DNA: TGCACCAACGACCTACGCGGAGCGGGAGATACGCAGTATTTT
CDR3 protein: CTNDLRGAGDTQYF
D gene: .
V gene: TRBV1
J gene: TRBJ2-3
clone size: .

CDR3 DNA: TGCAGTGCTAGAGAGGCGGGCCTCTCCTACAATGAGCAGTTCTTC
CDR3 protein: CSAREAGLSYNEQFF
D gene: .
V gene: TRBV20-1
J gene: TRBJ2-1
clone size: .

CDR3 DNA: TGTGCTAGTGGTCCCACCGGAATTAGGGGGAGGGCCGGAGATACGCAGTATTTT
CDR3 protein: CASGPTGIRGRAGDTQYF
D gene: .
V gene: TRBV12-5
J gene: TRBJ2-3
clone size: .

CDR3 DNA: TGTGCCAGCAGTTTATTAAGGTGGGACAGGGGCGTAGTAGCCAAAAACATTCAGTACTTC
CDR3 protein: CASSLLRWDRGVVAKNIQYF
D gene: TRBD1
V gene: TRBV27
J gene: TRBJ2-4
clone size: .

CDR3 DNA: TGTGCCAGCAGTTTAGGACTAGCGGGAGCTCTCGAGCAGTACTTC
CDR3 protein: CASSLGLAGALEQYF
D gene: TRBD2
V gene: TRBV12-3/TRBV12-4
J gene: TRBJ2-7
clone size: .

CDR3 DNA: TGTGCCAGCATCCCCGGGACAGGGGGGGCCGGGGAGCTGTTTTTT
CDR3 protein: CASIPGTGGAGELFF
D gene: TRBD1
V gene: TRBV12-3/TRBV12-4
J gene: TRBJ2-2
clone size: .

CDR3 DNA: TGCAGTGCAGTGACTAGCGGGAGCTACGAGCAGTACTTC
CDR3 protein: CSAVTSGSYEQYF
D gene: TRBD2
V gene: TRBV20-1
J gene: TRBJ2-7
clone size: .

CDR3 DNA: TGCAGCGTTGACGGGACAGGATACCAAGAGACCCAGTACTTC
CDR3 protein: CSVDGTGYQETQYF
D gene: TRBD1
V gene: TRBV29-1
J gene: TRBJ2-5
clone size: .